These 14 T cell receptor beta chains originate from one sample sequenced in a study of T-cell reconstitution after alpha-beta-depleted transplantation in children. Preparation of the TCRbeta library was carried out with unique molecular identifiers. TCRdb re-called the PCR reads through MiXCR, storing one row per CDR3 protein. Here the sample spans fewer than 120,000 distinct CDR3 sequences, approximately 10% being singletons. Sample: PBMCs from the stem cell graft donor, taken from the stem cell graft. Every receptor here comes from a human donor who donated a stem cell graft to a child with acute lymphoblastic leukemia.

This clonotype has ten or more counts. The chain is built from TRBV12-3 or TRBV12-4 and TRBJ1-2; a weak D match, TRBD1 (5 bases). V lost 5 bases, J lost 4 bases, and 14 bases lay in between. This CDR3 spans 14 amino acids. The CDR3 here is CASSRDSGGYGYTF. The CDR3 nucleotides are TGTGCCAGCAGTAGGGACTCCGGCGGCTATGGCTACACCTTC.

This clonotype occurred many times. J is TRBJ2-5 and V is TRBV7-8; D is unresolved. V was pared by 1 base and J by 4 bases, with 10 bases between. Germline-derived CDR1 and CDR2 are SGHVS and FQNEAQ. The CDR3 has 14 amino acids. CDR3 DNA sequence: TGTGCCAGCAGCTTAGGCAGGATCATAGAGACCCAGTACTTC. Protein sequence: CASSLGRIIETQYF.

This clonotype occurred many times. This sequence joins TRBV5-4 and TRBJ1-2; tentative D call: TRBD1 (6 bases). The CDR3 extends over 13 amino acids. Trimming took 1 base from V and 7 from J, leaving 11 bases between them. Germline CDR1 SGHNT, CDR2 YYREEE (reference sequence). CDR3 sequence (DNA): TGTGCCAGCAGCTTGAGGGGGGCGAGTGGCTACACCTTC. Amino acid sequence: CASSLRGASGYTF.

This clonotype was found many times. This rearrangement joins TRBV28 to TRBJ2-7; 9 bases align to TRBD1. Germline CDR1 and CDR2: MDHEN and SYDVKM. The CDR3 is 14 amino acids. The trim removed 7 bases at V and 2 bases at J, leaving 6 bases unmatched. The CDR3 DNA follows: TGTGCCAGCATGGGGACAGGGACGACCTACGAGCAGTACTTC. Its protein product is CASMGTGTTYEQYF.

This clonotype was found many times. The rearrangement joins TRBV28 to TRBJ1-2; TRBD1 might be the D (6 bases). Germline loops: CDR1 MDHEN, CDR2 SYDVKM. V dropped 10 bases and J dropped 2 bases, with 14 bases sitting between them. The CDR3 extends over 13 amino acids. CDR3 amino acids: CAITHGQNYGYTF. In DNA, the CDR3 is TGTGCCATCACCCACGGACAGAACTATGGCTACACCTTC.

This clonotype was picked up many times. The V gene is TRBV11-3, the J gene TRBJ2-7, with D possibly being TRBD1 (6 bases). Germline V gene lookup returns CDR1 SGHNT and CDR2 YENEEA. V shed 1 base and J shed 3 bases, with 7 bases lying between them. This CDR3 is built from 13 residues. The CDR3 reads CASSLATGYEQYF. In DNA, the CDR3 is TGTGCCAGCAGCTTAGCGACAGGCTACGAGCAGTACTTC.

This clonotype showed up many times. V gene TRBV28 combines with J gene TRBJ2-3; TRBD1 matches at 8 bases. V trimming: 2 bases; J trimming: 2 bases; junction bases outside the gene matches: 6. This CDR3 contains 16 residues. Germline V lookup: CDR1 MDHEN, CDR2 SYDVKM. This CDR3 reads CASSLIRQGATDTQYF. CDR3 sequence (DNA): TGTGCCAGCAGTTTAATCCGTCAGGGGGCCACAGATACGCAGTATTTT. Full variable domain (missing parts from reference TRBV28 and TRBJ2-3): DVKVTQSSRYLVKRTGEKVFLECVQDMDHENMFWYRQDPGLGLRLIYFSYDVKMKEKGDIPEGYSVSREKKERFSLILESASTNQTSMYLCASSLIRQGATDTQYFGPGTRLTVL.

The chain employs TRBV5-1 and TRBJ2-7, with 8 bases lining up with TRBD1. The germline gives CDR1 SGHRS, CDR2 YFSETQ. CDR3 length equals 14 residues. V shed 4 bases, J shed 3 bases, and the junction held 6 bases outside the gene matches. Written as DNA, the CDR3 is TGCGCCAGCAGCAACCGGACAGGGAACTACGAGCAGTACTTC. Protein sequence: CASSNRTGNYEQYF.

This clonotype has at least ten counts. CDR3 region: CSARNPAKSVETQYF. Here the CDR3 DNA reads TGCAGTGCTAGAAATCCCGCAAAGTCTGTGGAGACCCAGTACTTC. This rearrangement joins TRBV20-1 to TRBJ2-5; D remains unclear. CDR1 and CDR2 from the germline V gene are DFQATT and SNEGSKA (reference sequence). The CDR3 loop spans 15 amino acids. Trimming removed 2 bases at V and 5 bases at J, with 18 bases between.

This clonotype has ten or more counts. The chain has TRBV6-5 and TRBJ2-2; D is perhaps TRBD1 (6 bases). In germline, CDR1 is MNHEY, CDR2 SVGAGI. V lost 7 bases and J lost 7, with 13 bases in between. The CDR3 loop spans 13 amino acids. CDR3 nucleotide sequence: TGTGCCAGCAACCGAGAAGGGGGCGGGGAGCTGTTTTTT. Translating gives CASNREGGGELFF.

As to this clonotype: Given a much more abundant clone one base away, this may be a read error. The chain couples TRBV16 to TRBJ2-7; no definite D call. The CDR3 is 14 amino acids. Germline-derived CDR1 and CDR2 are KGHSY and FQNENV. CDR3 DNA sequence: TGTACCAGCAGCCCCCCGGACGGTTCCTACGAGCAGTACTTC. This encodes CTSSPPDGSYEQYF.

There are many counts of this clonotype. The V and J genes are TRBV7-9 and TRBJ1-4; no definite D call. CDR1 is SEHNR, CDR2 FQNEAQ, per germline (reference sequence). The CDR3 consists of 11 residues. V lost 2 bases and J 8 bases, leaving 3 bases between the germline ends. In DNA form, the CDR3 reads TGTGCCAGCAGCTTAAAAGAAAAACTGTTTTTT. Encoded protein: CASSLKEKLFF. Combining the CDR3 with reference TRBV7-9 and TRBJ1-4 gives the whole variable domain DTGVSQNPRHKITKRGQNVTFRCDPISEHNRLYWYRQTLGQGPEFLTYFQNEAQLEKSRLLSDRFSAERPKGSFSTLEIQRTEQGDSAMYLCASSLKEKLFFGSGTQLSVL.

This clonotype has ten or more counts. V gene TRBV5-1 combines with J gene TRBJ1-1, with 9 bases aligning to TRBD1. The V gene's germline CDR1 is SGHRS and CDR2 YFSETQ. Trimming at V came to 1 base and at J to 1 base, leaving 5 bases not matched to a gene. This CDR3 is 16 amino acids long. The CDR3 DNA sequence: TGCGCCAGCAGCTTGACAGGGGGCGTCCGGAACACTGAAGCTTTCTTT. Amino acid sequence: CASSLTGGVRNTEAFF.

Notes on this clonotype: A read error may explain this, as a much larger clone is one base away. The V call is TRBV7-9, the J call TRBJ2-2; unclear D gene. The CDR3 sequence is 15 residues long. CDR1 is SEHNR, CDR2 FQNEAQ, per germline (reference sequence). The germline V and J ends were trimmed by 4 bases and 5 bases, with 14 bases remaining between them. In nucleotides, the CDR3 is TGTGCCAGCAGCTCTCGGAACCTGGGGACCGGGGAGCTGTTTTTT. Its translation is CASSSRNLGTGELFF.